This T cell receptor beta chain was sequenced for a study of a mutant IDH1 vaccine in newly diagnosed glioma. Looked up from germline, CDR1 is MNHEY and CDR2 is SVGAGI. The CDR3 is 13 residues long. V was shortened by 5 bases and J by 1 base, with 8 bases between the two germline ends. Time point of the sample: baseline, week 1 (first vaccination visit). As for treatment: pre-vaccination baseline after standard-of-care therapy. Using immunoSEQ multiplex PCR, the repertoire was profiled, and TCRdb retains in-frame clones only, with some absent. The sample includes around 100,000 clones, more than 65% seen only once; the top ten take less than 6.5%.

This sample comprised PBMCs, obtained from a glioma patient treated with radiotherapy, temozolomide or both. The TCR was taken from a man aged 35-49 years with glioma. Some clones in this sample may be carry-over from other donors' samples. V is TRBV6-5 and J is TRBJ2-5; a possible D gene is TRBD1 (6 bases). CDR3 DNA: TGTGCCAGCAGTCGACAGGTCCAAGAGACCCAGTACTTC. Translated: CASSRQVQETQYF.